This is a list of T cell receptor beta chains from one sample in a study of tissue T cells after allogeneic stem cell transplantation. Profiling relied on immunoSEQ multiplex PCR, and the TCRdb table lists in-frame clones only, not all of them. The sample includes about 24,000 clones, roughly 80% of them seen just once. This specimen was tissue from the ileum, taken at autopsy. The receptors here all came from a female donor older than 55 with lung cancer. Both conserved end residues are part of each CDR3. A D gene is named only where the DNA matches it firmly. Clone size appears in some rows only: once, few, many, or a class for an expanded clone.

clone_size | j_call | v_call | d_call | cdr3_nt | cdr3_aa
NA | TRBJ2-5 | TRBV4-1 | NA | TGCGCCAGCAGCCAGGGTTACGGGAAAGAGACCCAGTACTTC | CASSQGYGKETQYF
NA | TRBJ1-1 | TRBV19 | TRBD1 | TGTGCCAGTAGTACTGCGGGACAGGGGAACACTGAAGCTTTCTTT | CASSTAGQGNTEAFF
NA | TRBJ1-5 | TRBV30 | TRBD1 | TGTGCCTGGAGTACAGGACAGGGGGCATATCAGCCCCAGCATTTT | CAWSTGQGAYQPQHF
NA | TRBJ2-7 | TRBV10-2 | NA | TGCGCCAGCAGGGTTACAGGGACCTACGAGCAGTACTTC | CASRVTGTYEQYF
NA | TRBJ2-1 | TRBV18 | TRBD2 | TGTGCCAGCTCACGTAGGACTAGGGATTACAATGAGCAGTTCTTC | CASSRRTRDYNEQFF
NA | TRBJ1-1 | TRBV11-1 | TRBD1 | TGTGCCAGCAGCTTACAGGGAGACAGGGTTGAAGCTTTCTTT | CASSLQGDRVEAFF
NA | TRBJ2-7 | TRBV3-1/TRBV3-2 | NA | TGTGCCAGCAGCCAATCGGGACTTGGCGAGCAGTACTTC | CASSQSGLGEQYF
NA | TRBJ2-3 | TRBV5-1 | NA | TGCGCCAGCAGCTTCGGACGGAGAACAGATACGCAGTATTTT | CASSFGRRTDTQYF
NA | TRBJ1-2 | TRBV25-1 | NA | TGTGCCAGCAGTGAGACAGGAAAAAATGGCTACACCTTC | CASSETGKNGYTF
NA | TRBJ2-1 | TRBV11-2 | NA | TGTGCCAGCAGCTACAGGGCGATGTGGGACAATGAGCAGTTCTTC | CASSYRAMWDNEQFF
once | TRBJ1-1 | TRBV7-2 | NA | TGTGCCAGCAGCTTTGGAAGGAACACTGAAGCTTTCTTT | CASSFGRNTEAFF
NA | TRBJ1-6 | TRBV3-1/TRBV3-2 | NA | TGTGCCAGCAGCCAAGTCGGGGATAGCTCACCCCTCCACTTT | CASSQVGDSSPLHF
NA | TRBJ1-1 | TRBV6-5 | NA | TGTGCCACGGCTGGGGGGAACACTGAAGCTTTCTTT | CATAGGNTEAFF
large | TRBJ2-6 | TRBV3-1/TRBV3-2 | NA | TGTGCCAGCAGCCAGGGGGGTGGGGCCAACGTCCTGACTTTC | CASSQGGGANVLTF
NA | TRBJ2-5 | TRBV4-1 | TRBD2 | TGCGCCAGCAGCCAAGATCGGGGACTAGGACAAGAGACCCAGTACTTC | CASSQDRGLGQETQYF
NA | TRBJ2-2 | TRBV20-1 | NA | TGCAGTGCTAGTGAGAGGGTAACCGGGGAGCTGTTTTTT | CSASERVTGELFF
NA | TRBJ2-7 | TRBV28 | NA | TGTGCCAGCAGTTTTGGCCAGGCAACCTACGAGCAGTACTTC | CASSFGQATYEQYF
few | TRBJ2-1 | TRBV20-1 | NA | TGCAGTGCTAGAGATTCCGGTTGGTTGTTCTTC | CSARDSGWLFF
NA | TRBJ1-6 | TRBV7-8 | NA | TGTGCCAGCAGCTCAAACTCTTGGGGGGCAGTCTATAATTCACCCCTCCACTTT | CASSSNSWGAVYNSPLHF
NA | TRBJ1-1 | TRBV5-1 | NA | TGCGCCAGCAGCTTGATTCGGGGACGGTCGAACACTGAAGCTTTCTTT | CASSLIRGRSNTEAFF
NA | TRBJ2-2 | TRBV4-1 | TRBD1 | TGCGCCAGCACCATGAACGGACAGGGAAGCACCGGGGAGCTGTTTTTT | CASTMNGQGSTGELFF
NA | TRBJ1-3 | TRBV3-1/TRBV3-2 | NA | TGTGCCAGCGGGGACGGCCTCTCTGGAAACACCATATATTTT | CASGDGLSGNTIYF
few | TRBJ1-2 | TRBV7-2 | NA | TGTGCCAGCAGCTTAGCGCGAAGGGCTTCTGGCTACACCTTC | CASSLARRASGYTF
NA | TRBJ2-6 | TRBV5-6 | NA | TGTGCCAGCAGCCCATTCAGACGGAGCTCTGGGGCCAACGTTCTGACTTTC | CASSPFRRSSGANVLTF
NA | TRBJ1-3 | TRBV6-5 | TRBD1 | TGTGCCAGCAGTTTAAGGACAGGCGCTGGAAACACCATATATTTT | CASSLRTGAGNTIYF
NA | TRBJ1-5 | TRBV2 | TRBD1 | TGTGCCAGCAGTGCCACAGGGGGCGTCAGGAGGACCCAGCATTTT | CASSATGGVRRTQHF
NA | TRBJ2-7 | TRBV7-9 | NA | TGTGCCAGCAGATTGGACAGTGATAAGCAGTACTTC | CASRLDSDKQYF
NA | TRBJ2-2 | TRBV14 | NA | TGTGCCAGCAGCCGGGCAGGAAACACCGGGGAGCTGTTTTTT | CASSRAGNTGELFF